The entry below describes one T cell receptor (beta chain). Its cognate antigen is unknown. This sample was taken from a study of cytomegalovirus exposure and HLA in healthy donors. Study-level results: TCR beta sequences numbering under 20,000 were associated with HLA alleles at 0.05 false discovery rate in a later analysis. Differences between HLA loci emerged in a later analysis of TCR association rates, with DRB1 most and HLA-C fewest.

The CDR3 is 19 amino acids. After removal of 0 bases from V and 6 bases from J, the junction contained 10 bases not matched to a gene. Germline-derived CDR1 and CDR2 are SGHKS and YYEKEE (reference sequence). With 60 Vbeta and 13 Jbeta primers, the PCR was carried out. TCRdb keeps only in-frame clones here, not all; method: immunoSEQ multiplex PCR. The sample consists of 150,000 to 200,000 clones, roughly four fifths of them appearing once. The sequence derives from a man between 50 and 59 years old in good health and CMV-seropositive. Sequencing was done on a sample of PBMCs. V gene TRBV5-5 combines with J gene TRBJ2-2, with 14 bases matching TRBD2. The CDR3 sequence is CASSLAGLAGEVLAGELFF. The CDR3 region has the DNA TGTGCCAGCAGCTTGGCGGGACTAGCGGGAGAAGTGTTGGCCGGGGAGCTGTTTTTT.